This is a list of T cell receptor beta chains from one sample in a study of metastatic and nonmetastatic thyroid tumors. TCRdb re-clonotyped the PCR reads through MiXCR. This table holds tens of thousands of clones, 10% to 15% found once. The sample comprised blood. The origin of the receptors is a female donor with papillary thyroid cancer or a benign thyroid nodule (not recorded which). Some clones in this sample may be carry-over from other donors' samples. CDR3s include the opening cysteine and the closing phenylalanine or tryptophan. A D gene is named only where the DNA matches it firmly. For some rows the clone size is stated as once, few or many, or as a class when expanded; others skip it.

cdr3_aa | cdr3_nt | j_call | d_call | clone_size | v_call
CATSPETDTEAFF | TGTGCCACCAGCCCTGAGACAGACACTGAAGCTTTCTTT | TRBJ1-1 | NA | many | TRBV15
CASSDSSYEQYF | TGTGCCAGCAGCGACAGCTCCTACGAGCAGTACTTC | TRBJ2-7 | NA | medium-sized | TRBV28
CSALPVTSGRSSYEQYF | TGCAGTGCTCTTCCTGTTACGAGCGGGAGGTCCTCCTACGAGCAGTACTTC | TRBJ2-7 | TRBD2 | many | TRBV20-1
CSAKSTGLPPLNEQYF | TGCAGTGCTAAGAGCACCGGACTACCTCCTTTGAACGAGCAGTACTTC | TRBJ2-7 | NA | many | TRBV20-1
CASSKQGTDTQYF | TGTGCCAGCAGTAAACAGGGAACAGATACGCAGTATTTT | TRBJ2-3 | NA | many | TRBV2
CSVPWSGGTGELFF | TGCAGTGTCCCGTGGTCTGGGGGCACCGGGGAGCTGTTTTTT | TRBJ2-2 | NA | many | TRBV20-1
CSVEDLSYEQYF | TGCAGCGTTGAAGATCTTAGCTACGAGCAGTACTTC | TRBJ2-7 | NA | many | TRBV29-1
CANSQDLTGFGNTLYF | TGTGCCAACAGCCAAGATCTTACAGGTTTTGGAAACACCTTATATTTT | TRBJ1-3 | NA | NA | TRBV4-2
CASSAPADEQYF | TGCGCCAGCAGTGCGCCAGCGGACGAGCAGTACTTC | TRBJ2-7 | NA | many | TRBV10-2
CASSLSRGGSYEQYF | TGTGCCAGCAGTTTAAGTCGGGGCGGCTCCTACGAGCAGTACTTC | TRBJ2-7 | NA | many | TRBV27
CASTIGQGDTEAFF | TGTGCCAGCACGATTGGGCAGGGGGACACTGAAGCTTTCTTT | TRBJ1-1 | TRBD1 | many | TRBV2
CASRGTGDTGELFF | TGTGCCAGCAGGGGGACAGGGGACACCGGGGAGCTGTTTTTT | TRBJ2-2 | TRBD1 | many | TRBV6-2/TRBV6-3
CASSYSDNSPLHF | TGTGCCAGCAGTTACTCGGACAATTCACCCCTCCACTTT | TRBJ1-6 | NA | medium-sized | TRBV6-2/TRBV6-3
CASSPPWGTEAFF | TGTGCCAGCAGCCCCCCCTGGGGCACTGAAGCTTTCTTT | TRBJ1-1 | NA | many | TRBV4-2
CASSDSTDRGITGELFF | TGTGCCAGCAGTGACTCTACCGACAGAGGAATCACCGGGGAGCTGTTTTTT | TRBJ2-2 | NA | many | TRBV6-4
CSARELARSYNEQFF | TGCAGTGCTAGAGAACTAGCCAGGAGCTACAATGAGCAGTTCTTC | TRBJ2-1 | NA | NA | TRBV20-1
CSARDGLINEQFF | TGCAGTGCTAGAGACGGGCTAATCAATGAGCAGTTCTTC | TRBJ2-1 | NA | many | TRBV20-1
CASSFRTGGRTEAFF | TGTGCCAGCAGCTTTCGGACAGGGGGCCGGACTGAAGCTTTCTTT | TRBJ1-1 | TRBD1 | NA | TRBV3-1
CASSQATAGYTF | TGTGCCAGCAGCCAAGCGACAGCTGGCTACACCTTC | TRBJ1-2 | NA | NA | TRBV3-1
CASRLQGWNTEAFF | TGTGCCAGTAGATTACAGGGGTGGAACACTGAAGCTTTCTTT | TRBJ1-1 | TRBD1 | many | TRBV19
CATSDPSGARETQYF | TGTGCCACCAGTGACCCTAGCGGGGCGCGGGAGACCCAGTACTTC | TRBJ2-5 | TRBD2 | many | TRBV24-1
CSASGNTDTQYF | TGCAGTGCTAGCGGGAACACAGATACGCAGTATTTT | TRBJ2-3 | NA | many | TRBV20-1
CASSPGDTQYF | TGTGCCAGCTCCCCTGGAGATACGCAGTATTTT | TRBJ2-3 | NA | many | TRBV18
CASSRGTRDNEQFF | TGTGCCAGCAGCCGCGGGACTAGGGACAATGAGCAGTTCTTC | TRBJ2-1 | TRBD2 | many | TRBV4-2
CSAIPLTGDYGYTF | TGCAGTGCTATACCTTTGACAGGGGACTATGGCTACACCTTC | TRBJ1-2 | TRBD1 | many | TRBV20-1
CASSLPGQAGGELFF | TGTGCCAGCAGCTTACCCGGACAGGCTGGCGGGGAGCTGTTTTTT | TRBJ2-2 | TRBD1 | NA | TRBV7-3
CASSQRHSTYEQYF | TGTGCCAGCAGCCAGCGTCACTCGACCTACGAGCAGTACTTC | TRBJ2-7 | NA | NA | TRBV3-1
CASSLESAGYTDTQYF | TGCGCCAGCAGCTTGGAGTCGGCGGGGTACACAGATACGCAGTATTTT | TRBJ2-3 | NA | many | TRBV5-1
CASAQQPLSYEQYF | TGTGCCAGCGCACAACAACCCCTCTCCTACGAGCAGTACTTC | TRBJ2-7 | NA | many | TRBV27
CSASRLGQSNQPQHF | TGCAGTGCTAGTCGGTTGGGACAGAGCAATCAGCCCCAGCATTTT | TRBJ1-5 | TRBD1 | few | TRBV20-1
CASSLARARGGSYEQYF | TGTGCCAGCAGCTTAGCGCGGGCCAGGGGGGGGTCCTACGAGCAGTACTTC | TRBJ2-7 | NA | many | TRBV7-8
CATSDSRTGPYEQYF | TGTGCCACCAGTGATTCCCGGACAGGCCCCTACGAGCAGTACTTC | TRBJ2-7 | TRBD1 | few | TRBV24-1
CASSATGRLNTEAFF | TGTGCCAGCAGCGCAACGGGACGGTTGAACACTGAAGCTTTCTTT | TRBJ1-1 | NA | many | TRBV11-2
CASSPGTGGHTEAFF | TGTGCCAGCAGCCCCGGGACAGGGGGACACACTGAAGCTTTCTTT | TRBJ1-1 | TRBD1 | many | TRBV28
CAWSVTGMSNEKLFF | TGTGCCTGGAGTGTTACAGGGATGTCTAATGAAAAACTGTTTTTT | TRBJ1-4 | NA | many | TRBV30
CASSPNPGTGDTEAFF | TGTGCCAGCAGTCCCAACCCGGGGACAGGGGACACTGAAGCTTTCTTT | TRBJ1-1 | TRBD1 | many | TRBV28
CASRPVGTGELFF | TGTGCCAGCCGTCCCGTAGGCACCGGGGAGCTGTTTTTT | TRBJ2-2 | NA | many | TRBV28
CASSRTGELFF | TGTGCCAGCAGTAGGACCGGGGAGCTGTTTTTT | TRBJ2-2 | NA | many | TRBV28
CAWRLGSAGELFF | TGTGCCTGGAGACTAGGATCAGCCGGGGAGCTGTTTTTT | TRBJ2-2 | NA | once | TRBV30
CASMVGLSTGELFF | TGTGCCAGCATGGTGGGACTAAGCACCGGGGAGCTGTTTTTT | TRBJ2-2 | TRBD2 | NA | TRBV28
CASSDRGAANTEAFF | TGTGCCAGCAGTGATAGGGGGGCGGCGAACACTGAAGCTTTCTTT | TRBJ1-1 | NA | NA | TRBV25-1
CASSLEQTSYNEQFF | TGTGCCAGCAGCTTAGAACAGACCTCCTACAATGAGCAGTTCTTC | TRBJ2-1 | NA | many | TRBV11-2
CASSQDGQGNEQFF | TGTGCCAGCAGCCAAGATGGACAGGGGAATGAGCAGTTCTTC | TRBJ2-1 | TRBD1 | many | TRBV4-2
CASSISALAGEQYF | TGTGCCAGTAGTATATCGGCCCTAGCGGGGGAGCAGTACTTC | TRBJ2-7 | TRBD2 | few | TRBV19
CSAREATGNTGELFF | TGCAGTGCTAGAGAAGCGACAGGAAACACCGGGGAGCTGTTTTTT | TRBJ2-2 | NA | many | TRBV20-1
CASSFSGLETEAFF | TGCGCCAGCAGCTTCTCGGGGTTAGAAACTGAAGCTTTCTTT | TRBJ1-1 | NA | many | TRBV5-1
CSATTTGYATF | TGCAGTGCTACCACTACAGGGTACGCCACCTTC | TRBJ1-2 | NA | many | TRBV20-1
CVSSLNLGETQYF | TGTGTCAGCAGCTTAAACTTGGGAGAGACCCAGTACTTC | TRBJ2-5 | NA | NA | TRBV5-5